The T cell receptor beta chain described here comes from a study of blood T cell repertoires in COVID-19. Across the whole study: Sources were T cells, B-cell-depleted T cells, or PBMCs; the material itself was cDNA or gDNA.

The V and J ends lost 5 bases and 5 bases, in that order; junction bases with no gene match: 6. The germline V gene has CDR1 SGHNT and CDR2 YYREEE (reference sequence). The CDR3 totals 14 residues. Profiling relied on immunoSEQ multiplex PCR, and the TCRdb table lists in-frame clones only, not all of them. This table has about 170,000 clones, about 85% appearing once. This sequence originates from a man between 60 and 75 years old who had recovered from COVID-19. The chain employs TRBV5-4 and TRBJ2-3; 9 bases align to TRBD1. The sequenced sample was peripheral blood. The DNA for the CDR3 is TGTGCCAGCAGAAAGACAGGGGGGGAAGATACGCAGTATTTT. It yields the protein CASRKTGGEDTQYF.